Listed below are T cell receptor beta chains from one sample, sequenced in a study of control samples from healthy donors and cancer patients. TCRdb keeps only in-frame clones here, not all; method: immunoSEQ multiplex PCR. The sample has 100,000 to 150,000 clones, roughly nine tenths seen once. What was sequenced was PBMCs. These TCRs come from a man between 50 and 59 years old with head and neck cancer. The conserved cysteine and the conserved F or W are not part of the CDR3 here. A D gene is named only where the DNA matches it firmly. Clone size appears in some rows only: once, few, many, or a class for an expanded clone.

clone size,J gene,V gene,D gene,CDR3 protein
once,TRBJ2-4,TRBV5-1,NA,ASSLALANIQY
NA,TRBJ1-1,TRBV19,NA,ASSKGEINTEAF
NA,TRBJ2-1,TRBV5-8,NA,ASSYGAEQF
NA,TRBJ2-3,TRBV2,NA,ASRGMTGSTDTQY
NA,TRBJ1-2,TRBV10-3,NA,AISSNQARANYGYT
NA,TRBJ1-1,TRBV20-1,TRBD1,SASRSQGVTEAF
NA,TRBJ2-2,TRBV27,TRBD2,ASSWTSGTGELF
once,TRBJ2-6,TRBV10-3,NA,AISDASGANVLT
NA,TRBJ1-1,TRBV7-2,NA,ASSLGQANTEAF
once,TRBJ1-3,TRBV11-2,NA,ASSLATGNTIY
NA,TRBJ1-2,TRBV28,NA,ASSLAQGTNYGYT
NA,TRBJ2-1,TRBV7-2,TRBD2,ASRRLAGGANNEQF
NA,TRBJ2-2,TRBV5-4,NA,ASNLWRGSTGELF
NA,TRBJ2-7,TRBV18,TRBD1,ASSPQQGVHEQY